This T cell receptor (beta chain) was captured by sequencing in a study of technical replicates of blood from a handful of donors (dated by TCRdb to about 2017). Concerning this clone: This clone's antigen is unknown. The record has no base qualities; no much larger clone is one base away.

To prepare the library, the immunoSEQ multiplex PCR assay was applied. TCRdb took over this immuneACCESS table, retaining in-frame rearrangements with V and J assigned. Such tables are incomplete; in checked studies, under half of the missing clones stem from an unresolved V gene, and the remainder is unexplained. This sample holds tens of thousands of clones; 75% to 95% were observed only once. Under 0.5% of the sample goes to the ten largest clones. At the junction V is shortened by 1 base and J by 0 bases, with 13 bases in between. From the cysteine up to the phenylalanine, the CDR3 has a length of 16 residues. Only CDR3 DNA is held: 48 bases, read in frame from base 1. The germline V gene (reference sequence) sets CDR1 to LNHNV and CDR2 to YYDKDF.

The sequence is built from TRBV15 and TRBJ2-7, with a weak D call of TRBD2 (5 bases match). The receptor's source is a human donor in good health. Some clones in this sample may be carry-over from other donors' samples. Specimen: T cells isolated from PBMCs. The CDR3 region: CATSRVSAEISYEQYF. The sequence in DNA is TGTGCCACCAGCAGAGTCTCAGCGGAAATCTCCTACGAGCAGTACTTC.